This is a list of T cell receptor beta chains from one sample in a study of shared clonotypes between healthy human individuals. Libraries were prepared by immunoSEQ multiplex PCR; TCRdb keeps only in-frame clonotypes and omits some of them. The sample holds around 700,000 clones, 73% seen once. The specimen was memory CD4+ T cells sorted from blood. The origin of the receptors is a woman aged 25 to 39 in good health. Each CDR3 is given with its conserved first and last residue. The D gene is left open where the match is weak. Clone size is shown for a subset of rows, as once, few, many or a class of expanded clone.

CDR3: CASSFTGQTYEQYF
DNA: TGTGCCAGCAGTTTTACCGGACAGACTTACGAGCAGTACTTC
D: NA
J: TRBJ2-7
V: TRBV27
size: NA

CDR3: CASSLTQPNTGELFF
DNA: TGCGCCAGCAGCTTGACCCAACCGAACACCGGGGAGCTGTTTTTT
D: NA
J: TRBJ2-2
V: TRBV5-1
size: NA

CDR3: CASSLSFRGQYF
DNA: TGTGCCAGCAGTTTATCGTTCAGGGGGCAGTACTTC
D: NA
J: TRBJ2-7
V: TRBV28
size: NA

CDR3: CASSPTGRGNTGELFF
DNA: TGTGCCAGCTCACCGACAGGGAGGGGTAACACCGGGGAGCTGTTTTTT
D: NA
J: TRBJ2-2
V: TRBV18
size: NA

CDR3: CASSYWGANTGELFF
DNA: TGTGCCAGCAGTTATTGGGGGGCGAACACCGGGGAGCTGTTTTTT
D: NA
J: TRBJ2-2
V: TRBV6-5
size: NA

CDR3: CASSRGTGTDTQYF
DNA: TGCGCCAGCAGCCGCGGGACTGGCACAGATACGCAGTATTTT
D: NA
J: TRBJ2-3
V: TRBV5-1
size: NA

CDR3: CASSARGFGANVLTF
DNA: TGTGCCAGCAGTGCTAGGGGTTTTGGGGCCAACGTCCTGACTTTC
D: NA
J: TRBJ2-6
V: TRBV2
size: NA

CDR3: CASSGQATDTQYF
DNA: TGCGCCAGCAGTGGACAGGCCACGGATACGCAGTATTTT
D: NA
J: TRBJ2-3
V: TRBV10-1
size: NA

CDR3: CASSEQGHGYTF
DNA: TGTGCCAGTAGCGAACAGGGGCACGGCTACACCTTC
D: TRBD1
J: TRBJ1-2
V: TRBV19
size: NA

CDR3: CASSRTVNTEAFF
DNA: TGTGCCAGCAGCCGGACAGTGAACACTGAAGCTTTCTTT
D: NA
J: TRBJ1-1
V: TRBV5-4
size: NA

CDR3: CASRPINSPGELFF
DNA: TGCGCCAGCAGACCAATAAACTCCCCCGGGGAGCTGTTTTTT
D: NA
J: TRBJ2-2
V: TRBV23-1
size: NA

CDR3: CASSLRGQPQHF
DNA: TGTGCCAGCAGCTTGCGGGGACAGCCCCAGCATTTT
D: NA
J: TRBJ1-5
V: TRBV5-8
size: once

CDR3: CASTSLSGVTQYF
DNA: TGTGCCAGCACCTCCCTGTCGGGCGTTACGCAGTATTTT
D: NA
J: TRBJ2-3
V: TRBV6-1
size: once

CDR3: CASSLDRSSYNEQFF
DNA: TGCGCCAGCAGCTTGGACAGGAGCTCCTACAATGAGCAGTTCTTC
D: NA
J: TRBJ2-1
V: TRBV5-1
size: many

CDR3: CASSQGGGLAGGLQETQYF
DNA: TGCGCCAGCAGCCAAGGTGGGGGACTAGCGGGAGGATTGCAAGAGACCCAGTACTTC
D: TRBD2
J: TRBJ2-5
V: TRBV4-1
size: NA

CDR3: CASSVLESGTEQFF
DNA: TGTGCCAGCAGTGTTCTTGAAAGCGGGACTGAGCAGTTCTTC
D: TRBD2
J: TRBJ2-1
V: TRBV6-1
size: NA

CDR3: CASSQDFGLAGYTF
DNA: TGTGCCAGCAGCCAAGATTTCGGGTTGGCTGGCTACACCTTC
D: NA
J: TRBJ1-2
V: TRBV14
size: few

CDR3: CASSHRGRSYEQYF
DNA: TGCGCCAGCTCCCACAGGGGCAGATCCTACGAGCAGTACTTC
D: TRBD1
J: TRBJ2-7
V: TRBV5-1
size: NA

CDR3: CASRLYGGVSYEQYF
DNA: TGTGCCAGCAGACTGTACGGGGGAGTAAGCTACGAGCAGTACTTC
D: NA
J: TRBJ2-7
V: TRBV5-6
size: few

CDR3: CASSPGTGGLETQYF
DNA: TGCGCCAGCAGCCCCGGGACAGGGGGTTTGGAGACCCAGTACTTC
D: TRBD1
J: TRBJ2-5
V: TRBV4-1
size: NA

CDR3: CASSPSGRGEQYF
DNA: TGTGCCAGCTCTCCAAGCGGGAGAGGGGAGCAGTACTTC
D: TRBD2
J: TRBJ2-7
V: TRBV18
size: NA

CDR3: CSVVRQDYGYTF
DNA: TGCAGCGTTGTAAGGCAGGACTATGGCTACACCTTC
D: NA
J: TRBJ1-2
V: TRBV29-1
size: few

CDR3: CSARGGANEQFF
DNA: TGCAGCGCCAGGGGGGGGGCAAATGAGCAGTTCTTC
D: NA
J: TRBJ2-1
V: TRBV29-1
size: NA

CDR3: CASSQDPQVSEGPQHF
DNA: TGCGCCAGCAGCCAAGATCCACAGGTGTCCGAAGGGCCCCAGCATTTT
D: NA
J: TRBJ1-5
V: TRBV4-1
size: NA

CDR3: CASSLEDTGELFF
DNA: TGTGCCAGCAGCTTAGAGGATACCGGGGAGCTGTTTTTT
D: NA
J: TRBJ2-2
V: TRBV7-9
size: once

CDR3: CASTLRRGAGYQPQHF
DNA: TGTGCCAGCACGCTCCGCAGGGGGGCAGGGTATCAGCCCCAGCATTTT
D: NA
J: TRBJ1-5
V: TRBV21-1
size: many

CDR3: CASSSSGGGNQPQHF
DNA: TGTGCCAGCAGTTCATCAGGGGGTGGCAATCAGCCCCAGCATTTT
D: TRBD1
J: TRBJ1-5
V: TRBV28
size: few

CDR3: CASSVAYNTGELFF
DNA: TGTGCCAGCAGCGTAGCCTATAACACCGGGGAGCTGTTTTTT
D: NA
J: TRBJ2-2
V: TRBV9
size: many

CDR3: CAINRGDSNEQYF
DNA: TGTGCCATAAACAGGGGTGACTCTAACGAGCAGTACTTC
D: TRBD1
J: TRBJ2-7
V: TRBV10-3
size: NA

CDR3: CASRKQVPDTQYF
DNA: TGTGCCAGCAGAAAACAGGTACCAGATACGCAGTATTTT
D: NA
J: TRBJ2-3
V: TRBV6-6
size: NA

CDR3: CASSLDYLRTDTQYF
DNA: TGTGCCAGCAGCTTGGATTACCTGCGCACAGATACGCAGTATTTT
D: NA
J: TRBJ2-3
V: TRBV5-6
size: NA

CDR3: CASLTHDLSTDTQYF
DNA: TGTGCCAGTCTAACCCATGATCTGAGCACAGATACGCAGTATTTT
D: NA
J: TRBJ2-3
V: TRBV2
size: NA

CDR3: CASSIPDYYNEQFF
DNA: TGTGCCAGTAGTATACCGGACTACTACAATGAGCAGTTCTTC
D: NA
J: TRBJ2-1
V: TRBV19
size: NA

CDR3: CASSKNRQRKDYGYTF
DNA: TGTGCCAGCAGTAAGAACCGACAGCGTAAGGACTATGGCTACACCTTC
D: NA
J: TRBJ1-2
V: TRBV2
size: NA

CDR3: CASSRGQSSYNEQFF
DNA: TGTGCCAGCAGCCGGGGACAGAGCTCCTACAATGAGCAGTTCTTC
D: TRBD1
J: TRBJ2-1
V: TRBV11-2
size: NA

CDR3: CASSISGSGETQYF
DNA: TGTGCCAGTAGTATTTCAGGGTCCGGGGAGACCCAGTACTTC
D: NA
J: TRBJ2-5
V: TRBV19
size: NA

CDR3: CASSTRSGSANTGELFF
DNA: TGTGCCAGCAGCACGCGCAGCGGGAGCGCGAACACCGGGGAGCTGTTTTTT
D: TRBD2
J: TRBJ2-2
V: TRBV7-9
size: many

CDR3: CASSLGQGNEKLFF
DNA: TGTGCCAGCAGTTTGGGACAGGGGAATGAAAAACTGTTTTTT
D: TRBD1
J: TRBJ1-4
V: TRBV27
size: once

CDR3: CASSYSISGSYEQYF
DNA: TGTGCCAGCAGTTACTCGATTAGCGGCTCCTACGAGCAGTACTTC
D: NA
J: TRBJ2-7
V: TRBV6-6
size: NA

CDR3: CASSLMGTTGELFF
DNA: TGTGCCAGCAGCTTGATGGGGACAACCGGGGAGCTGTTTTTT
D: NA
J: TRBJ2-2
V: TRBV11-2
size: NA

CDR3: CASRQGIRYEQYF
DNA: TGTGCCAGCAGGCAGGGTATTCGGTACGAGCAGTACTTC
D: NA
J: TRBJ2-7
V: TRBV6-1
size: NA

CDR3: CASSQGWGTGTPFYEQYF
DNA: TGCGCCAGCAGCCAAGGGTGGGGAACAGGGACCCCTTTCTACGAGCAGTACTTC
D: NA
J: TRBJ2-7
V: TRBV4-1
size: NA

CDR3: CASSLDGQGYEQYF
DNA: TGTGCCAGCAGCTTAGACGGACAGGGCTACGAGCAGTACTTC
D: TRBD1
J: TRBJ2-7
V: TRBV11-2
size: few

CDR3: CASNGENNQPQHF
DNA: TGTGCCAGCAACGGAGAGAACAATCAGCCCCAGCATTTT
D: NA
J: TRBJ1-5
V: TRBV2
size: NA

CDR3: CASSLGAGGFGNTIYF
DNA: TGTGCCAGCAGCTTAGGGGCAGGGGGCTTTGGAAACACCATATATTTT
D: TRBD1
J: TRBJ1-3
V: TRBV7-2
size: NA

CDR3: CASYVGGMNTEAFF
DNA: TGTGCCAGTTATGTTGGGGGCATGAACACTGAAGCTTTCTTT
D: NA
J: TRBJ1-1
V: TRBV28
size: few

CDR3: CASRVLTPGLNYGYTF
DNA: TGCGCCAGCAGAGTCCTTACACCCGGTTTGAACTATGGCTACACCTTC
D: NA
J: TRBJ1-2
V: TRBV5-1
size: many

CDR3: CAWSVAAQQPQHF
DNA: TGTGCCTGGAGTGTAGCTGCCCAGCAGCCCCAGCATTTT
D: NA
J: TRBJ1-5
V: TRBV30
size: NA

CDR3: CASSLLGVRFTGELFF
DNA: TGTGCCAGCAGTTTATTGGGGGTCCGGTTTACCGGGGAGCTGTTTTTT
D: NA
J: TRBJ2-2
V: TRBV28
size: NA

CDR3: CASSLGGGSYEQYF
DNA: TGCGCCAGCAGCTTGGGCGGCGGCTCCTACGAGCAGTACTTC
D: NA
J: TRBJ2-7
V: TRBV5-1
size: NA

CDR3: CASSLDLTGNTIYF
DNA: TGTGCCAGCAGCTTAGATTTAACCGGAAACACCATATATTTT
D: NA
J: TRBJ1-3
V: TRBV11-2
size: NA

CDR3: CASSSDTLSNQPQHF
DNA: TGTGCCAGCAGCAGCGACACGTTGAGCAATCAGCCCCAGCATTTT
D: NA
J: TRBJ1-5
V: TRBV7-2
size: NA

CDR3: CASSRTDTQYF
DNA: TGTGCCAGCAGCCGCACAGATACGCAGTATTTT
D: NA
J: TRBJ2-3
V: TRBV27
size: NA

CDR3: CASSYSRFNEKLFF
DNA: TGTGCCAGCAGTTACTCGCGGTTTAATGAAAAACTGTTTTTT
D: NA
J: TRBJ1-4
V: TRBV6-5
size: NA

CDR3: CASSLSDSRNTEAFF
DNA: TGTGCCAGCAGCTTAAGTGATTCGCGGAACACTGAAGCTTTCTTT
D: NA
J: TRBJ1-1
V: TRBV7-8
size: NA

CDR3: CASSFGGIFTDTQYF
DNA: TGCGCCAGCAGCTTCGGCGGGATTTTCACAGATACGCAGTATTTT
D: NA
J: TRBJ2-3
V: TRBV5-1
size: NA